One sample yielded the 32 T cell receptor beta chains listed below, sequenced in a study of CD8 T cells in ankylosing spondylitis. TCRdb analysed the 5' RACE reads with MiXCR anew, one entry per CDR3 protein. The sample yields around 770,000 distinct CDR3 sequences, 10% to 15% seen once. Study observations and caveats: A TCR beta motif of eight highly homologous variants appeared characteristic of ankylosing spondylitis blood.

Antigen specificity for these receptors is unknown. The source material was blood, either unsorted or a sorted T cell fraction (not recorded which). All receptors come from a male donor with ankylosing spondylitis.

The chain joins TRBV7-2 to TRBJ1-5, with D unclear. The CDR3 is 14 residues long. CDR1 and CDR2 from the germline V gene are SGHTA and FQGNSA. V shed 1 base and J shed 7 bases, with 11 bases lying between them. The CDR3 DNA is TGTGCCAGCAGCTTAGAAGGGAGCGGCCAGCCCCAGCATTTT. Its protein is CASSLEGSGQPQHF.

This clonotype has only a few counts. The rearrangement joins TRBV20-1 to TRBJ2-3; 7 bases align to TRBD2. The CDR3 has 15 amino acids. V was pared by 4 bases and J by 3 bases, with 10 bases of the junction left unmatched. Looked up from germline, CDR1 is DFQATT and CDR2 is SNEGSKA (reference sequence). The CDR3, as DNA: TGCAGTGCTATCGGCAGGAGCGGGGCTACAGATACGCAGTATTTT. It translates to CSAIGRSGATDTQYF.

This chain's CDR3 is CASSSQGRGNEQFF. For the CDR3, the DNA is TGTGCCAGCAGTTCACAGGGTAGAGGCAATGAGCAGTTCTTC. The chain is built from TRBV6-5 and TRBJ2-1, with a weak D call TRBD1 (6 bases). Trimming took off 4 bases at V and 6 bases at J, with 13 bases between the two ends. Per the germline V gene, CDR1 is MNHEY and CDR2 is SVGAGI. There are 14 residues in the CDR3.

This clonotype was observed many times. V is TRBV10-2 and J is TRBJ2-7; a weak D match, TRBD1 (6 bases). Trimming shortened V by 7 bases and J by 2 bases, and 18 bases separated the two germline ends. This CDR3 is built from 15 residues. Germline V gene lookup returns CDR1 WSHSY and CDR2 SAAADI. CDR3 DNA: TGCGCCAGCACCCCGAAGGGACATAGTACCTACGAGCAGTACTTC. Translation: CASTPKGHSTYEQYF.

This clonotype was seen more than once but under ten times. Here the CDR3 DNA reads TGTGCCAGCTCACCACAAATGAGTAGTGCAGGGTCGGTCACTGAAGCTTTCTTT. It is translated as CASSPQMSSAGSVTEAFF. The gene calls are TRBV18 and TRBJ1-1; possible D gene TRBD1, 5 bases. V gave up 1 base and J gave up 4 bases, with 22 bases separating them. This CDR3 comprises 18 residues. The germline CDR1 and CDR2 sequences are KGHSH and LQKENI.

J is TRBJ1-4 and V is TRBV25-1; maybe TRBD1 (6 bases). The ends were cut back, 2 bases at V and 1 base at J, with 8 bases in the middle. CDR3 length: 15 amino acids. Germline-derived CDR1 and CDR2 are MGHDK and SYGVNS. The CDR3 DNA is TGTGCCAGCAGTGAAGAACAGGGAACTAATGAAAAACTGTTTTTT. It encodes CASSEEQGTNEKLFF.

This clonotype has a handful of counts. V and J are TRBV5-1 and TRBJ2-1, with D perhaps TRBD2 (6 bases). This CDR3 is 14 amino acids long. The germline gives CDR1 SGHRS, CDR2 YFSETQ. Trimming removed 4 bases from V and 7 bases from J, with 15 bases in between. CDR3 residues: CASSPGVAVNEQFF. The CDR3 region has the DNA TGCGCCAGCAGCCCCGGGGTAGCGGTGAATGAGCAGTTCTTC.

In this sample, this clonotype turned up many times. The V gene is TRBV10-3, the J gene TRBJ1-5; a weak D match, TRBD1 (5 bases). The CDR3 totals 14 residues. Germline assignment: CDR1 ENHRY and CDR2 SYGVKD. The ends were cut back, 10 bases at V and 4 bases at J, with 17 bases in the middle. CDR3 sequence: CATRDNRLNQPQHF. The CDR3 DNA follows: TGTGCCACCAGGGATAACAGACTAAATCAGCCCCAGCATTTT.

The chain recombines TRBV14 with TRBJ1-3; D ambiguous. The CDR3 has 14 amino acids. The germline CDR1 and CDR2 sequences are SGHDN and FVKESK. Trimming stripped 5 bases from V and 2 bases from J, with 10 bases between. Here the CDR3 DNA reads TGTGCCAGCAGCGAAGGCCTCGCTGGAAACACCATATATTTT. This encodes CASSEGLAGNTIYF.

This clonotype was counted only a few times. CDR3 in amino acids: CSVEDFPSGDVDTQYF. The CDR3, as DNA: TGCAGCGTTGAAGATTTTCCTAGCGGGGACGTGGATACGCAGTATTTT. The chain couples TRBV29-1 to TRBJ2-3; 9 nucleotides agree with TRBD2. V shed 0 bases, J shed 6 bases, and the junction held 10 bases outside the gene matches. Germline lookup yields CDR1 SQVTM and CDR2 ANQGSEA. CDR3 length: 16 residues.

The table lists this clonotype with a few counts. The chain couples TRBV7-2 to TRBJ2-7; D not certain. Germline V CDR1 and CDR2: SGHTA, FQGNSA. This CDR3 is 14 amino acids long. The V gene lost 2 bases and the J gene lost 4 bases, with 12 bases spanning the gap. CDR3 region: CASSLMSISYEQYF. CDR3 DNA sequence: TGTGCCAGCAGCTTAATGTCCATTTCATACGAGCAGTACTTC.

This clonotype was recorded many times. This chain joins TRBV7-2 and TRBJ2-7, with TRBD2 matching over 8 bases. The CDR3 contains 13 residues. V trimming: 6 bases; J trimming: 0 bases; junction bases outside the gene matches: 1. Germline values: CDR1 SGHTA, CDR2 FQGNSA. The CDR3 loop reads CASRLAVSYEQYF. The CDR3, as DNA: TGTGCCAGCAGACTAGCGGTCTCCTACGAGCAGTACTTC.

The rearrangement joins TRBV20-1 to TRBJ2-2; 8 positions agree with TRBD1. The CDR3 spans 15 residues. CDR1 and CDR2 (germline): DFQATT, SNEGSKA (reference sequence). The junction had 8 bases not matched to a gene; V was cut back by 6 bases and J by 2 bases. For the CDR3, the DNA is TGCAGTGCGCGGACAGGGACCGGTAACACCGGGGAGCTGTTTTTT. Its translation is CSARTGTGNTGELFF.

The sample holds a few counts of this clonotype. The chain employs TRBV4-1 and TRBJ2-5; the D gene could be TRBD1 or TRBD2 (5 bases each). Germline assignment: CDR1 MGHRA and CDR2 YSYEKL. V dropped 4 bases and J dropped 5 bases, with 11 bases sitting between them. This CDR3 is 13 amino acids long. CDR3 bases: TGCGCCAGCAGCCGGATATGGGGGGAGACCCAGTACTTC. Its protein is CASSRIWGETQYF.

This clonotype has ten or more counts. The J gene is TRBJ2-3, the V gene TRBV7-2; D perhaps matches TRBD2 (5 bases). V was cut by 3 bases and J by 6 bases, with 13 bases left in between. CDR3 length: 14 amino acids. The germline CDR1 and CDR2 sequences are SGHTA and FQGNSA. The CDR3 bases are TGTGCCAGCAGCTTTGTTCGGGAAGCCGATACGCAGTATTTT. It codes for CASSFVREADTQYF. Combining the CDR3 with reference TRBV7-2 and TRBJ2-3 gives the whole variable domain GAGVSQSPSNKVTEKGKDVELRCDPISGHTALYWYRQSLGQGLEFLIYFQGNSAPDKSGLPSDRFSAERTGGSVSTLTIQRTQQEDSAVYLCASSFVREADTQYFGPGTRLTVL.

This clonotype was observed a handful of times. This chain connects TRBV5-1 to TRBJ1-2; tentatively, D is TRBD1 (5 bases). CDR3 length equals 16 residues. Trimming removed 0 bases at V and 3 bases at J, with 15 bases between. The germline CDR1 and CDR2 sequences are SGHRS and YFSETQ. CDR3 residues: CASSLAAGGIDYGYTF. CDR3 DNA sequence: TGCGCCAGCAGCTTGGCGGCCGGGGGAATCGACTATGGCTACACCTTC.

This clonotype was seen only a few times. This chain joins TRBV5-6 and TRBJ1-4; the D gene is possibly TRBD1 (5 bases). Germline CDR1 and CDR2: SGHDT and YYEEEE. The CDR3 is 14 amino acids. Trimming removed 4 bases at V and 8 bases at J, with 15 bases between. The CDR3: CASSPTGRDEKLFF. DNA for the CDR3: TGTGCCAGCAGCCCAACGGGACGAGACGAAAAACTGTTTTTT.

The chain links TRBV5-1 to TRBJ1-1; D is uncertain. Germline loops: CDR1 SGHRS, CDR2 YFSETQ. The CDR3 consists of 12 residues. V was clipped by 8 bases and J by 4 bases, with 12 bases between them. The CDR3 DNA reads TGCGCCAGTCATAATCCGGGCACTGAAGCTTTCTTT. It codes for CASHNPGTEAFF. The full variable domain, completed using reference TRBV5-1 and TRBJ1-1, is KAGVTQTPRYLIKTRGQQVTLSCSPISGHRSVSWYQQTPGQGLQFLFEYFSETQRNKGNFPGRFSGRQFSNSRSEMNVSTLELGDSALYLCASHNPGTEAFFGQGTRLTVV.

This clonotype turned up a few times. The chain is built from TRBV20-1 and TRBJ1-1, with D unclear. The V and J ends lost 2 bases and 8 bases respectively, with 15 bases between them. Germline CDR1 DFQATT, CDR2 SNEGSKA (reference sequence). The CDR3 extends over 13 amino acids. This chain's CDR3 is CSARKGTWTEAFF. CDR3 coding DNA: TGCAGTGCTAGAAAAGGAACCTGGACCGAAGCTTTCTTT.

This clonotype was seen more than once but under ten times. The gene calls are TRBV7-2 and TRBJ2-3; D may correspond to TRBD1 or TRBD2 (5 bases each). This CDR3 spans 16 amino acids. V lost 1 base and J 4 bases, leaving 15 bases between the germline ends. CDR1 is SGHTA and CDR2 is FQGNSA in the germline V gene. CDR3 coding DNA: TGTGCCAGCAGCTTAGTGGGGGTAGGAGCCTCAGATACGCAGTATTTT. It is translated as CASSLVGVGASDTQYF.

The chain combines TRBV6-1 with TRBJ1-4; weak D call: TRBD1 (6 bases). This CDR3 has 15 amino acids. The germline CDR1 and CDR2 sequences are MNHNS and SASEGT. Trimming took off 6 bases at V and 4 bases at J, with 15 bases between the two ends. The CDR3 reads CASRAWAGDNEKLFF. The CDR3 coding sequence is TGTGCCAGCAGGGCCTGGGCAGGGGATAATGAAAAACTGTTTTTT.

This clonotype was picked up a small number of times. The J gene is TRBJ2-5, the V gene TRBV4-3; 10 bases fit TRBD2. With V trimmed by 2 bases and J by 5 bases, 5 bases remained unmatched. Germline loops: CDR1 LGHNA, CDR2 YSLEER. This CDR3 has 15 residues. CDR3 loop: CASSQLAGGTETQYF. The CDR3 bases are TGCGCCAGCAGCCAATTAGCGGGAGGAACGGAGACCCAGTACTTC.

The V call is TRBV20-1, the J call TRBJ1-5; D unclear. Germline CDR1 DFQATT, CDR2 SNEGSKA (reference sequence). The V and J ends lost 1 base and 5 bases respectively, with 9 bases between them. This CDR3 has 13 residues. DNA of the CDR3: TGCAGTGCTAGAGGGCCGAGCGATCAGCCCCAGCATTTT. Translated: CSARGPSDQPQHF.

In this sample, this clonotype turned up many times. The gene calls are TRBV20-1 and TRBJ2-3; D remains ambiguous. Per germline, CDR1 DFQATT and CDR2 SNEGSKA (reference sequence). This CDR3 is built from 14 residues. Trimming cost V 8 bases and J 2 bases, with 17 bases left between them. The CDR3, as DNA: TGCAGTCTCACAAGGCAGTCTATCACAGATACGCAGTATTTT. Encoded protein: CSLTRQSITDTQYF.

The rearrangement links TRBV29-1 to TRBJ2-7, with 9 bases lining up with TRBD2. The CDR3 extends over 14 amino acids. Germline values: CDR1 SQVTM, CDR2 ANQGSEA. Trimming removed 6 bases from V and 2 bases from J; junction bases left unmatched: 8. CDR3 nucleotide sequence: TGCAGCGTCGGGCCCCCTAGCGGGGCCTACGAGCAGTACTTC. Its protein is CSVGPPSGAYEQYF.

In this sample, this clonotype turned up a few times. This rearrangement joins TRBV18 to TRBJ1-4; 10 bases are a match to TRBD1. From germline, CDR1 is KGHSH and CDR2 LQKENI. Losses at the gene ends were 3 bases for V and 11 bases for J; bases not matched to a gene: 6. The CDR3 extends over 14 amino acids. The CDR3 DNA sequence: TGTGCCAGCTCACCGACCGGGACAGGGGAGAAACTGTTTTTT. It is translated as CASSPTGTGEKLFF. The full variable domain, rest sourced from reference TRBV18 and TRBJ1-4, is NAGVMQNPRHLVRRRGQEARLRCSPMKGHSHVYWYRQLPEEGLKFMVYLQKENIIDESGMPKERFSAEFPKEGPSILRIQQVVRGDSAAYFCASSPTGTGEKLFFGSGTQLSVL.

This clonotype appeared a few times. The rearrangement uses TRBV12-3 or TRBV12-4 and TRBJ2-3; D is ambiguous. Trimming took 7 bases from V and 2 from J, leaving 13 bases between them. This CDR3 spans 14 amino acids. The CDR3 DNA is TGTGCCAGCACCCCGACTCGTTCCACAGATACGCAGTATTTT. Its protein is CASTPTRSTDTQYF.

This clonotype has at least ten counts. The chain carries TRBV20-1 and TRBJ2-2; maybe TRBD1 (5 bases). Germline V gene lookup returns CDR1 DFQATT and CDR2 SNEGSKA (reference sequence). Trimming took 5 bases from V and 5 from J, leaving 15 bases between them. This CDR3 has 14 amino acids. CDR3 sequence: CSAGSGLWTGELFF. The CDR3 bases are TGCAGTGCTGGGTCAGGGCTGTGGACCGGGGAGCTGTTTTTT.

There are a few counts of this clonotype. The chain couples TRBV7-2 to TRBJ2-5; the D gene could be TRBD1 or TRBD2 (5 bases each). With 4 bases removed from V and 5 bases from J, the gap between germline ends came to 17 bases. Germline assignment: CDR1 SGHTA and CDR2 FQGNSA. The CDR3 extends over 15 amino acids. CDR3 protein: CASSYLPGLMETQYF. The CDR3 DNA sequence: TGTGCCAGCAGCTACCTTCCGGGGCTGATGGAGACCCAGTACTTC.

The chain carries TRBV12-3 or TRBV12-4 and TRBJ2-7, with 7 bases matching TRBD2. V lost 4 bases to trimming and J lost 4 bases; unmatched junction nucleotides: 7. This CDR3 is built from 14 residues. The CDR3 region is CASSSLTGGYEQYF. DNA of the CDR3: TGTGCCAGCAGTTCCCTTACCGGGGGGTACGAGCAGTACTTC.

This clonotype showed up just a few times. The V and J genes are TRBV10-3 and TRBJ2-5, with 9 bases that match TRBD1. CDR3 length: 15 residues. J was trimmed by 5 bases and V by 10 bases; bases with no gene match: 14. Germline V gene sequence: CDR1 ENHRY, CDR2 SYGVKD. The CDR3 protein is CATRWSRDRVETQYF. The CDR3 DNA reads TGTGCCACCCGTTGGTCCCGGGACAGGGTTGAGACCCAGTACTTC.

This clonotype has a handful of counts. V gene TRBV20-1 combines with J gene TRBJ1-2; TRBD1 aligns across 7 bases. V was pared by 2 bases and J by 4 bases, with 7 bases of the junction left unmatched. CDR1 DFQATT and CDR2 SNEGSKA come from the germline V gene (reference sequence). There are 14 residues in the CDR3. CDR3 sequence: CSARPGQSFYGYTF. The CDR3 DNA follows: TGCAGTGCTAGACCGGGACAGAGTTTCTATGGCTACACCTTC.